This record covers a single TCR beta chain. Its antigen remains undetermined. No base qualities exist here, and no much larger clone lies one base off it. TCRbeta CDR3 regions were amplified from genomic DNA by means of the immunoSEQ Assay, a bias-controlled multiplex PCR. The authors' pipeline ran thus. The number of nucleated cells in each sample was estimated by amplification of reference gene primers within the assay. To quantify the absolute abundance of each unique TCRbeta CDR3 rearrangement, sequence reads were collapsed and filtered. For each sample, productive Simpson clonality was calculated as the square root of Simpson's diversity index across productive rearrangements. The immuneACCESS repertoire file appears here via TCRdb, limited to in-frame rearrangements. These files lack a portion of the clones; in checked studies, under half of the deficit traces to unresolved V genes, and the cause of the others is not known. V and J calls and clone size are given by that table; D and trimming were obtained from the DNA. The sample table lists roughly 170,000 clones, 60% to 80% of them with a count of one. Of the sample, 26% is held by the ten largest clones.

The collaborating institutions used their own protocols to collect whole blood in K2EDTA tubes. For TCRbeta analysis, collaborators shipped samples as frozen whole blood, isolated PBMCs, or DNA extracted from either of those sample types. This sample stems from a study of blood T cell repertoires in COVID-19 (dated by TCRdb to the early 2020s). Some background on the complete study: Samples covering the acute and convalescent phases of COVID-19 were provided by collaborators in the United States, Italy and Spain. Where available, HLA class I and class II types were taken from metadata supplied by the sample provider and were not determined by assay-based typing. Nearly every sample came with metadata listing a de-identified subject ID, COVID-19 status, age in years and sex. Samples were obtained from the ongoing ImmuneRACE study (first 160 participants) and from some 1,300 subjects provided by 6 global collaborators. The material from the prospective study consisted of cDNA or gDNA derived from T cells, B-cell-depleted T cells, or PBMCs. The repertoires were released in a freely available public database intended as a resource for research on the immune response to SARS-CoV-2. Deeply sampled blood TCRbeta repertoires from subjects exposed to, actively infected with, or recovered from COVID-19 were included in the dataset. General study outcomes and caveats: How much clinical and demographic metadata was included differed by source and by participant, and the metadata was provided uncurated.

Here V drops 0 bases and J drops 2 bases, and the junction holds 4 bases not matched to any gene. The CDR3 has 15 amino acids, counting the end cysteine and phenylalanine. The CDR3 DNA has 45 bases and is translated from base 1. CDR1 and CDR2 (SGHKS, YYEKEE) derive from the germline V gene (reference sequence). This sequence uses TRBV5-5 and TRBJ2-7; 8 central nucleotides agree with TRBD1. The sequenced sample consisted of peripheral blood. The TCR sequence derives from a woman in her seventies with acute or convalescent COVID-19. The nucleotide sequence is TGTGCCAGCAGCTTGGTCAGGGGGCCTCCCTACGAGCAGTACTTC. Its translation is CASSLVRGPPYEQYF. The CDR3, completed at both ends by the reference TRBV5-5 and TRBJ2-7 genes, gives the full variable domain DAGVTQSPTHLIKTRGQQVTLRCSPISGHKSVSWYQQVLGQGPQFIFQYYEKEERGRGNFPDRFSARQFPNYSSELNVNALLLGDSALYLCASSLVRGPPYEQYFGPGTRLTVT.